A single sample gave rise to the 20 T cell receptor beta chains below, sequenced in a study of CD8 T cells in Susac syndrome. With random hexamers, roughly 0.45 to 1 ug RNA was reverse transcribed. TCRdb independently ran MiXCR on the immunoSEQ multiplex PCR reads; one entry per CDR3 protein. This sample has roughly 80,000 distinct CDR3 sequences, with roughly 95% found just once. Sequenced sample: CD8+ T cells from PBMCs. The receptor set was obtained from a human donor with Susac syndrome.

The CDR3 DNA follows: TGTGCCAGCAGTGCCCGCGGTGCCTACGAGCAGTACTTC. Translated, it gives CASSARGAYEQYF. V and J are TRBV6-1 and TRBJ2-7; no firm D call. Germline V lookup: CDR1 MNHNS, CDR2 SASEGT. V was trimmed by 4 bases and J by 2 bases, leaving 9 bases between them. This CDR3 comprises 13 residues.

The chain has TRBV6-2 or TRBV6-3 and TRBJ1-1, with TRBD1 matching 8 bases. Germline lookup yields CDR1 MNHEY and CDR2 SVGEGT. Trimming cost V 5 bases and J 4 bases; bases outside gene matches: 12. The CDR3 is 16 amino acids. The CDR3 here is CASSDQGQGSSTEAFF. The CDR3 region has the DNA TGTGCCAGCAGTGACCAAGGACAGGGATCCAGCACTGAAGCTTTCTTT.

The chain recombines TRBV27 with TRBJ2-7; tentative D call: TRBD2 (5 bases). V was shortened by 3 bases and J by 3 bases, with 9 bases between the two germline ends. The CDR3 has 13 amino acids. Germline V gene data show CDR1 as MNHEY and CDR2 as SMNVEV (reference sequence). CDR3 sequence reads: CASSFGIYYEQYF. In DNA, the CDR3 is TGTGCCAGCAGTTTCGGGATTTACTACGAGCAGTACTTC.

The V gene is TRBV7-6, the J gene TRBJ2-7, with 10 bases aligning to TRBD2. V shed 5 bases and J 4 bases; nucleotides not matched to a gene: 8. CDR3 length equals 15 residues. CDR1 is SGHVS and CDR2 is FNYEAQ in the germline V gene. The CDR3 sequence is CASSQRGGRRYEQYF. As DNA, the CDR3 is TGTGCCAGCAGCCAGCGGGGGGGTAGAAGATACGAGCAGTACTTC. Together with reference TRBV7-6 and TRBJ2-7, the CDR3 gives the full variable domain: GAGVSQSPRYKVTKRGQDVALRCDPISGHVSLYWYRQALGQGPEFLTYFNYEAQQDKSGLPNDRFSAERPEGSISTLTIQRTEQRDSAMYRCASSQRGGRRYEQYFGPGTRLTVT.

V usage is TRBV4-2 and J usage is TRBJ2-7; 8 bases agree with TRBD2. Germline CDR1 and CDR2: LGHNA and YNFKEQ. The CDR3 spans 14 residues. V trimming: 5 bases; J trimming: 3 bases; junction bases outside the gene matches: 6. The DNA of the CDR3 is TGTGCCAGCAGCTACGGGAGCGGGGGCTACGAGCAGTACTTC. Translated: CASSYGSGGYEQYF.

This clonotype is a singleton in its sample. The V and J genes are TRBV18 and TRBJ1-1, with D hard to call. V lost 3 bases and J lost 0, with 2 bases in between. The CDR3 has 12 amino acids. CDR1 is KGHSH and CDR2 is LQKENI in the germline V gene. In nucleotides, the CDR3 is TGTGCCAGCTCACCGATGAACACTGAAGCTTTCTTT. Translation gives CASSPMNTEAFF.

The gene calls are TRBV7-9 and TRBJ2-1; 10 bases map to TRBD1. The CDR3 is 15 residues long. The germline CDR1 and CDR2 sequences are SEHNR and FQNEAQ (reference sequence). Losses at the gene ends were 5 bases for V and 5 bases for J; bases not matched to a gene: 6. CDR3 DNA sequence: TGTGCCAGCAGCCCCGGGACAGGGGATCACAATGAGCAGTTCTTC. It translates to CASSPGTGDHNEQFF. Based on the CDR3 plus reference TRBV7-9 and TRBJ2-1, the full variable domain is DTGVSQNPRHKITKRGQNVTFRCDPISEHNRLYWYRQTLGQGPEFLTYFQNEAQLEKSRLLSDRFSAERPKGSFSTLEIQRTEQGDSAMYLCASSPGTGDHNEQFFGPGTRLTVL.

The gene calls are TRBV19 and TRBJ1-5, with D uncertain. This CDR3 contains 14 residues. Germline CDR1 is LNHDA and CDR2 is SQIVND (reference sequence). V lost 10 bases to trimming and J lost 5 bases, with 18 bases between them. In nucleotides, the CDR3 is TGTGCCACCGAAGCGACGGACTCCCATCAGCCCCAGCATTTT. It is translated as CATEATDSHQPQHF.

The chain carries TRBV4-1 and TRBJ2-1; TRBD2 is a possible D gene (7 bases). Germline CDR1 is MGHRA and CDR2 is YSYEKL. The CDR3 is made up of 17 amino acids. Trimming took 1 base from V and 7 from J, leaving 20 bases between them. The CDR3 is CASSQVPYGGGNNEQFF. Here the CDR3 DNA reads TGCGCCAGCAGCCAAGTCCCTTATGGGGGGGGCAATAATGAGCAGTTCTTC.

The gene calls are TRBV5-1 and TRBJ2-1; 7 bases align to TRBD2. After removal of 4 bases from V and 8 bases from J, the junction contained 6 bases not matched to a gene. Germline CDR1 and CDR2: SGHRS and YFSETQ. The CDR3 has 13 amino acids. The CDR3 here is CASSPGLGDEQFF. CDR3 bases: TGCGCCAGCAGCCCCGGACTAGGGGATGAGCAGTTCTTC.

The chain joins TRBV9 to TRBJ2-7, with D hard to call. This CDR3 has 13 amino acids. The germline V gene encodes CDR1 SGDLS and CDR2 YYNGEE. Trimming left V 0 bases short and J 3 bases short, with 7 bases between. In nucleotides, the CDR3 is TGTGCCAGCAGCGTAGCTGCCGACTACGAGCAGTACTTC. It codes for CASSVAADYEQYF.

This clonotype is a singleton in its sample. The chain employs TRBV3-1 and TRBJ2-1, with D possibly matching TRBD2 (5 bases). Germline-derived CDR1 and CDR2 are LGHDT and YNNKEL (reference sequence). This CDR3 is built from 12 residues. V gave up 4 bases and J gave up 9 bases, with 10 bases separating them. The CDR3 sequence is CASSPWGVEQFF. In DNA form, the CDR3 reads TGTGCCAGCAGCCCATGGGGAGTTGAGCAGTTCTTC.

The chain carries TRBV4-3 and TRBJ2-2; possibly TRBD1 or TRBD2 for D (5 bases each). CDR1 and CDR2 from the germline V gene are LGHNA and YSLEER. V was cut by 1 base and J by 1 base, with 19 bases left in between. The CDR3 sequence is 19 residues long. The CDR3 DNA follows: TGCGCCAGCAGCCAAGTGACCCAACGGGGCCGTCGGAACACCGGGGAGCTGTTTTTT. Its protein product is CASSQVTQRGRRNTGELFF.

The chain combines TRBV19 with TRBJ2-7; D remains ambiguous. The V end lost 4 bases, the J end lost 2 bases, and 6 bases lay between the germline ends. CDR1 and CDR2 (germline): LNHDA, SQIVND (reference sequence). This CDR3 region has 12 residues. CDR3 bases: TGTGCCAGTAGTACAAACCCCTACGAGCAGTACTTC. It translates to CASSTNPYEQYF.

This chain uses TRBV30 with TRBJ1-5; 8 bases line up with TRBD1. Trimming removed 2 bases from V and 2 bases from J; junction bases left unmatched: 5. Germline CDR1 is GTSNPN and CDR2 is SVGIG (reference sequence). This CDR3 comprises 15 residues. This chain's CDR3 is CAWSRGQGGNQPQHF. DNA for the CDR3: TGTGCCTGGAGTCGTGGACAGGGTGGCAATCAGCCCCAGCATTTT. Looking up the rest from reference TRBV30 and TRBJ1-5 gives the full variable domain: SQTIHQWPATLVQPVGSPLSLECTVEGTSNPNLYWYRQAAGRGLQLLFYSVGIGQISSEVPQNLSASRPQDRQFILSSKKLLLSDSGFYLCAWSRGQGGNQPQHFGDGTRLSIL.

The chain links TRBV25-1 to TRBJ1-3; D gene ambiguous. Germline assignment: CDR1 MGHDK and CDR2 SYGVNS. The CDR3 consists of 14 residues. Trimming cost V 3 bases and J 0 bases, with 6 bases left between them. The CDR3 reads CASSDGSSGNTIYF. The CDR3 nucleotides are TGTGCCAGCAGTGATGGCAGCTCTGGAAACACCATATATTTT.

The chain is built from TRBV12-5 and TRBJ1-6; maybe TRBD1 (6 bases). This CDR3 is 14 amino acids long. Germline CDR1 is LGHNT and CDR2 is FRNRAP. V was shortened by 4 bases and J by 10 bases, with 14 bases between the two germline ends. The CDR3 reads CASGSPAGGSPLHF. CDR3 sequence (DNA): TGTGCTAGTGGTTCTCCCGCGGGGGGCTCACCCCTCCACTTT.

The CDR3, as DNA: TGTGCCACCAGCAGAACAGGGGAATCCACAGATACGCAGTATTTT. Protein sequence: CATSRTGESTDTQYF. V gene TRBV15 combines with J gene TRBJ2-3; 7 bases fit TRBD1. CDR3 length: 15 amino acids. Germline V gives CDR1 LNHNV, CDR2 YYDKDF (reference sequence). The V gene end was trimmed by 2 bases and the J gene end by 2 bases; junction bases not matched to a gene: 4.

The chain uses TRBV9 and TRBJ1-1, with TRBD1 identical over 12 bases. Germline CDR1 reads SGDLS; CDR2 reads YYNGEE. This CDR3 contains 13 residues. The trim removed 7 bases at V and 2 bases at J, leaving 0 bases unmatched. CDR3 sequence: CASGTGGNTEAFF. DNA of the CDR3: TGTGCCAGCGGGACAGGGGGCAACACTGAAGCTTTCTTT.

The V gene is TRBV27, the J gene TRBJ2-1, with D perhaps TRBD2 (6 bases). V dropped 6 bases and J dropped 8 bases, with 11 bases sitting between them. Germline V lookup: CDR1 MNHEY, CDR2 SMNVEV (reference sequence). The CDR3 spans 12 residues. CDR3 region: CASSPPGDEQFF. The CDR3 DNA reads TGTGCCAGCAGCCCACCGGGGGATGAGCAGTTCTTC.